This T cell receptor beta chain came from a study of response to subunit inactivated influenza vaccine. The CDR3 loop spans 15 amino acids. V dropped 2 bases and J dropped 4 bases, with 17 bases sitting between them. Looked up from germline, CDR1 is DFQATT and CDR2 is SNEGSKA (reference sequence). MiXCR, run by TCRdb on the RT-PCR reads, gives a single entry per CDR3 protein. Altogether about 300,000 distinct CDR3 sequences are present, 21% being singletons, with the ten largest covering more than 8.5%. Sequences were derived from PBMCs from blood, sampled less than 22 months after vaccination. The receptor was isolated from a man aged 50 to 69 who received an inactivated influenza vaccine. The chain uses TRBV20-1 and TRBJ1-2, with D perhaps matching TRBD1 (5 bases). The CDR3 coding sequence is TGCAGTGCTAGACTCACGAGGGGCGTATCCTATGGCTACACCTTC. This codes for CSARLTRGVSYGYTF.